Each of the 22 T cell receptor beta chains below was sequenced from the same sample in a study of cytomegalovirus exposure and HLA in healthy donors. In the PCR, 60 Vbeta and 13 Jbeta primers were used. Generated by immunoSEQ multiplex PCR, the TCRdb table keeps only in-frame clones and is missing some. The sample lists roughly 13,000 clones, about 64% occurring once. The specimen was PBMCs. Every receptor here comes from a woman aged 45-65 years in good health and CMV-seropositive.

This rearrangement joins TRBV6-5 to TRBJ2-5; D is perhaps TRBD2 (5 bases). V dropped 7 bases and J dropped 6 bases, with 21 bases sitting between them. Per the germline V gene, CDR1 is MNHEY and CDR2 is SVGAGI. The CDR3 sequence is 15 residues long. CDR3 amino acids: CASTGSWRTVKTQYF. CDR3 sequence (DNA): TGTGCCAGCACGGGGAGTTGGCGCACCGTAAAGACCCAGTACTTC.

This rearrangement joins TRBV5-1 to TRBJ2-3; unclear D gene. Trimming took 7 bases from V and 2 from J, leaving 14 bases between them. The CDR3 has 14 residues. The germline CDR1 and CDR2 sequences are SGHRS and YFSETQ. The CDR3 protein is CASAYYLPTDTQYF. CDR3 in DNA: TGCGCCAGCGCATACTACTTACCCACAGATACGCAGTATTTT.

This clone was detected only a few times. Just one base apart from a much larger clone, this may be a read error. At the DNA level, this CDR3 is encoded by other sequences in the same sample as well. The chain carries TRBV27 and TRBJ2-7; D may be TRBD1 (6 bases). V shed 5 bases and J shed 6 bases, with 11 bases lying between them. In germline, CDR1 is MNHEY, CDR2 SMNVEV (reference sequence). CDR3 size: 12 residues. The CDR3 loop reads CASSRTGTEQYF. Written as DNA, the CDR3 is TGTGCCAGCAGTCGAACAGGGACCGAGCAGTACTTC.

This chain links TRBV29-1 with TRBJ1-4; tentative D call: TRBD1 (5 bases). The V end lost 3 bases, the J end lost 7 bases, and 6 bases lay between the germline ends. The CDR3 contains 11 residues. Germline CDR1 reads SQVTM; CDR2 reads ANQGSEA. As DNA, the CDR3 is TGCAGCGTTGACGGGGGTGAAAAACTGTTTTTT. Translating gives CSVDGGEKLFF.

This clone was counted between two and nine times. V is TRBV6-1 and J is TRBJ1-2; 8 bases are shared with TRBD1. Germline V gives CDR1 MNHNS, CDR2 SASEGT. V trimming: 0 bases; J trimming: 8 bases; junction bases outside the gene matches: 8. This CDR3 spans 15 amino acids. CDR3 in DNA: TGTGCCAGCAGTGAAGCGCCTCGGACAGGGCGAGGCTACACCTTC. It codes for CASSEAPRTGRGYTF.

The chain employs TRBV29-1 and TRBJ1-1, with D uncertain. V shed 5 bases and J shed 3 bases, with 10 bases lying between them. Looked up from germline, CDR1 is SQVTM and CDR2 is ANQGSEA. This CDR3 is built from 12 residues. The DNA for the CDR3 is TGCAGCGTTCTAGGCAGTCACACTGAAGCTTTCTTT. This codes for CSVLGSHTEAFF.

CDR3 in amino acids: CSARTEINEKLFF. The CDR3 DNA sequence: TGCAGCGCCAGGACAGAGATTAATGAAAAACTGTTTTTT. The rearrangement joins TRBV29-1 to TRBJ1-4; D perhaps matches TRBD1 (6 bases). Germline V gene lookup returns CDR1 SQVTM and CDR2 ANQGSEA. The CDR3 has 13 amino acids. The germline V and J ends were trimmed by 7 bases and 4 bases, with 13 bases remaining between them.

Here the CDR3 reads CASSKTGGAGTGYTF. The CDR3 nucleotides are TGTGCCAGCAGCAAGACAGGGGGCGCAGGGACCGGCTACACCTTC. This chain connects TRBV6-5 to TRBJ1-2; 10 nucleotides line up with TRBD1. Germline V lookup: CDR1 MNHEY, CDR2 SVGAGI. The V segment lost 6 bases and the J segment 8 bases; nucleotides outside the gene matches: 12. This CDR3 has 15 amino acids.

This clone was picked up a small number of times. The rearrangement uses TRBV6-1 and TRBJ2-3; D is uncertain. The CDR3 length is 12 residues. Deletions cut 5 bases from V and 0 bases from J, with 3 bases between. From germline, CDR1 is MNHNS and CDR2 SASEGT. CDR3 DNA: TGTGCCAGCAGTCCTAGCACAGATACGCAGTATTTT. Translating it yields CASSPSTDTQYF.

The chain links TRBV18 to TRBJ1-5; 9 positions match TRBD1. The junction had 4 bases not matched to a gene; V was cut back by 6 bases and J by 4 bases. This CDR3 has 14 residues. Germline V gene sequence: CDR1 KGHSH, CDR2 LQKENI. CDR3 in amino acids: CASSRTGVNQPQHF. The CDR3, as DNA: TGTGCCAGCTCCCGGACAGGGGTTAATCAGCCCCAGCATTTT. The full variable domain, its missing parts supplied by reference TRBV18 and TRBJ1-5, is NAGVMQNPRHLVRRRGQEARLRCSPMKGHSHVYWYRQLPEEGLKFMVYLQKENIIDESGMPKERFSAEFPKEGPSILRIQQVVRGDSAAYFCASSRTGVNQPQHFGDGTRLSIL.

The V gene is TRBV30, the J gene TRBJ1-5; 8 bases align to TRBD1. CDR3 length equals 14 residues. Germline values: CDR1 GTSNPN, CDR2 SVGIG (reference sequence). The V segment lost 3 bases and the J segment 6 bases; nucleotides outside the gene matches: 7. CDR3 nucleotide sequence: TGTGCCTGGAGCCGTAGACAGGGGAGTCAGCCCCAGCATTTT. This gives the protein CAWSRRQGSQPQHF.

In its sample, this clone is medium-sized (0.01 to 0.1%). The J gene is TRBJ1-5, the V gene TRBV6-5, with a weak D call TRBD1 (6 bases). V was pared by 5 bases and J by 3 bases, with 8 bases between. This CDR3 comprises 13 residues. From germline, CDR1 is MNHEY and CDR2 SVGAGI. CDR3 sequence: CASSQGTNQPQHF. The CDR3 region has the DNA TGTGCCAGCAGTCAGGGGACCAATCAGCCCCAGCATTTT.

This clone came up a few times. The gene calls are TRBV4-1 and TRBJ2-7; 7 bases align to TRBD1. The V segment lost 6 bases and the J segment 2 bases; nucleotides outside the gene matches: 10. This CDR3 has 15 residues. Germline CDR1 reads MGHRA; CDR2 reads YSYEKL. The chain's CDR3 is CASRRGEQGTYEQYF. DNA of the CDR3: TGCGCCAGCAGACGTGGCGAACAGGGGACCTACGAGCAGTACTTC.

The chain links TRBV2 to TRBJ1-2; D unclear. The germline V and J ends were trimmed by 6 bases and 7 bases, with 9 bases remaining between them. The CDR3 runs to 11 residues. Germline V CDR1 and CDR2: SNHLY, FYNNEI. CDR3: CASRSAGGYTF. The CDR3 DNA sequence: TGTGCCAGCAGGAGCGCCGGTGGCTACACCTTC.

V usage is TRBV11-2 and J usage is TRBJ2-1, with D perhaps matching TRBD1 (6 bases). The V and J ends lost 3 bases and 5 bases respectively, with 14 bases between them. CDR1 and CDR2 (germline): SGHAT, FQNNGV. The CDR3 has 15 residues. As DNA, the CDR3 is TGTGCCAGCAGCTTCACAGGGATTGTGGACAATGAGCAGTTCTTC. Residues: CASSFTGIVDNEQFF.

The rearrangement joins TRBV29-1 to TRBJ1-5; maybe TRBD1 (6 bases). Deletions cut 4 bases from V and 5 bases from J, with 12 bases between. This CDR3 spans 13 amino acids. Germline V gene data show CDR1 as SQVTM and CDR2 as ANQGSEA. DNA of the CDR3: TGCAGCGTTGCAGCTGGGGGCGATCAGCCCCAGCATTTT. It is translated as CSVAAGGDQPQHF.

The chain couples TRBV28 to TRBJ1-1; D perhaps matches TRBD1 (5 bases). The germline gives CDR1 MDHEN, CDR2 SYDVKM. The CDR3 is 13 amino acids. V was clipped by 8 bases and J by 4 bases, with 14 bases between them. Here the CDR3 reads CASVGGGVTEAFF. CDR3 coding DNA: TGTGCCAGCGTGGGGGGAGGGGTCACTGAAGCTTTCTTT.

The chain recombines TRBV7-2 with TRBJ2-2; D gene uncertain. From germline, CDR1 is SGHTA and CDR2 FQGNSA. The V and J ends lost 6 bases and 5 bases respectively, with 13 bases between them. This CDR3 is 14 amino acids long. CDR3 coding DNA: TGTGCCAGCAGACACAGACCCCCAACCGGGGAGCTGTTTTTT. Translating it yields CASRHRPPTGELFF. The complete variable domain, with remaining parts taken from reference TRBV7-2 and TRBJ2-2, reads GAGVSQSPSNKVTEKGKDVELRCDPISGHTALYWYRQSLGQGLEFLIYFQGNSAPDKSGLPSDRFSAERTGGSVSTLTIQRTQQEDSAVYLCASRHRPPTGELFFGEGSRLTVL.

This CDR3 is CASSSGPGLAYEQYF. For the CDR3, the DNA is TGTGCCAGCAGCTCAGGGCCGGGACTAGCCTACGAGCAGTACTTC. This sequence joins TRBV11-2 and TRBJ2-7; 8 bases agree with TRBD2. CDR1 and CDR2 (germline): SGHAT, FQNNGV. CDR3 length equals 15 residues. Trimming took 4 bases from V and 2 from J; bases not matched to a gene: 7.

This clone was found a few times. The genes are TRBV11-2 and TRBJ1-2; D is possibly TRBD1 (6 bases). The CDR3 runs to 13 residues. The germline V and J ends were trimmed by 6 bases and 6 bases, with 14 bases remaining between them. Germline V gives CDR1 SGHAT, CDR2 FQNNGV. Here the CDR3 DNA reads TGTGCCAGCAGTCCTGTGGACAGTCATGGCTACACCTTC. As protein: CASSPVDSHGYTF.

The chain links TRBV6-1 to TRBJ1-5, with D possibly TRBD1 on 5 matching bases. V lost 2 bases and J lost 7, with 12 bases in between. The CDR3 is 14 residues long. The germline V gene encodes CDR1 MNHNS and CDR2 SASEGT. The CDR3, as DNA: TGTGCCAGCAGTGAAAAGGGGCAGGCCCAGCCCCAGCATTTT. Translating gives CASSEKGQAQPQHF.

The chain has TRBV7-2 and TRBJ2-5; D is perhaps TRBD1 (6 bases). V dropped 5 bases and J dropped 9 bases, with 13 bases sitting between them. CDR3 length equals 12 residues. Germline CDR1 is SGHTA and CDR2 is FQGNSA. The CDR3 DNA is TGTGCCAGCAGCCAGGGGCCACATGCCCAGTACTTC. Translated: CASSQGPHAQYF.